This T cell receptor (beta chain) was found in a study of tissue T cells after allogeneic stem cell transplantation. General study results and limits: Which tissue TCRs were alloreactive or antigen-specific was not determined. Some clones might be persisting host cells.

Some clones are missing from TCRdb's copy, which holds only in-frame ones; the method was immunoSEQ multiplex PCR. This sample has 7,000 to 9,500 clones; 60% to 80% occur once, and the top ten carry 0.78%. Trimming stripped 1 base from V and 5 bases from J, with 4 bases between. The CDR3 sequence is 11 residues long. CDR1 is NNHDY, CDR2 SYVADS, per germline. In its sample, this clone was seen a few times. The antigen remains undetermined. Mouse gene names and germline throughout. The DNA ends 1 residue before the CDR3 does, and the rest of the CDR3 is filled in from the germline J gene. This clonotype was sampled from a female BALB/c mouse in good health. The strain's MHC haplotype is H2-d. The sequencing input was blood. The rearrangement uses TRBV13-3 and TRBJ2-7; the D is unclear. This CDR3 is CASSDRHEQYF. The DNA read from the CDR3 is TGTGCCAGCAGTGATAGGCATGAACAGTAC.